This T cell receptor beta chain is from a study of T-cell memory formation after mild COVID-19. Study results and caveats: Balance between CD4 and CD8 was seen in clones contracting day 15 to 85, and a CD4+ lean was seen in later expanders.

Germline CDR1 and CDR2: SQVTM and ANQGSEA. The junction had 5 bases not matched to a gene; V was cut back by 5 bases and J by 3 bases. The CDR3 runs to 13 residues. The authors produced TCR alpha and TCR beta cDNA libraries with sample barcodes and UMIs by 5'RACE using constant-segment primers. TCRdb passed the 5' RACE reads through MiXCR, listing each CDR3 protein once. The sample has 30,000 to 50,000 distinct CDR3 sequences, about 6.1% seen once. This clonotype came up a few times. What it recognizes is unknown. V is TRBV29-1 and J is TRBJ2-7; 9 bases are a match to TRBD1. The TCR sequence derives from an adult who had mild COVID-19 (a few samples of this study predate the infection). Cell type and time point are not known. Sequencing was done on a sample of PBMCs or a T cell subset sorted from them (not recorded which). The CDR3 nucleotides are TGCAGCGTTTCCGGGACAGGGATCTACGAGCAGTACTTC. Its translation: CSVSGTGIYEQYF.